The clone carrying this TCR beta chain came up many times. Only in-frame clones appear in the TCRdb table, and some are missing; sequencing was by immunoSEQ multiplex PCR. The sample carries some 220,000 clones, roughly 80% recorded once. These data are taken from a study of blood T cell repertoires in COVID-19. Background on the study: Spain, Italy and the United States supplied samples that represented acute and convalescent COVID-19.

Per the germline V gene, CDR1 is DFQATT and CDR2 is SNEGSKA (reference sequence). Trimming at V came to 3 bases and at J to 3 bases, leaving 7 bases not matched to a gene. The CDR3 has 15 amino acids. The chain uses TRBV20-1 and TRBJ2-2, with 7 bases matching TRBD1. The sequenced material came from peripheral blood. The sequence derives from a woman between 65 and 79 years old with acute or convalescent COVID-19. The CDR3 sequence is CSASEGGSDTGELFF. The CDR3, as DNA: TGCAGTGCTAGTGAAGGGGGCTCGGACACCGGGGAGCTGTTTTTT.